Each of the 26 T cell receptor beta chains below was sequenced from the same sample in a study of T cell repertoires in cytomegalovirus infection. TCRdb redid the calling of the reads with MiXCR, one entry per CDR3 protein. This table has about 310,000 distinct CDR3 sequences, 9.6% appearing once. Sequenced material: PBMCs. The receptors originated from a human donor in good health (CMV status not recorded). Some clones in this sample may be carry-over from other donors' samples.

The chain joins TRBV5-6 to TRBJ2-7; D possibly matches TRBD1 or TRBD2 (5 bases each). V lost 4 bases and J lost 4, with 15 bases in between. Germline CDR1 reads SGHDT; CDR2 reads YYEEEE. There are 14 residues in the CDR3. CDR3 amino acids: CASSLGTGPYEQYV. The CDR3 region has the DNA TGTGCCAGCAGCCTCGGGACCGGGCCGTACGAGCAGTACGTC.

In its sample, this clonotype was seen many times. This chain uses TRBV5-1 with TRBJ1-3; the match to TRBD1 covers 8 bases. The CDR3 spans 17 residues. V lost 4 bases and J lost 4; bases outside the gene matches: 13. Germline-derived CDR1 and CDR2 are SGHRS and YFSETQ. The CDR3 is CASSTTGGYGIGNTIYF. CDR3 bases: TGCGCCAGCAGCACCACAGGGGGATATGGGATCGGAAACACCATATATTTT.

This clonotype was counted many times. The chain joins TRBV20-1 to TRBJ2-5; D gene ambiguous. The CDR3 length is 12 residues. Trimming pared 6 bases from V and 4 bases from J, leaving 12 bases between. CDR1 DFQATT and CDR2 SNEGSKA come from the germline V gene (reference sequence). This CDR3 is CSARDWGETQYF. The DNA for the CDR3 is TGCAGTGCCCGCGACTGGGGAGAGACCCAGTACTTC.

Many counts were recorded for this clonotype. The CDR3 loop reads CASSPEGSGELFF. CDR3 DNA sequence: TGTGCCAGCAGCCCAGAGGGATCCGGGGAGCTGTTTTTT. The chain carries TRBV7-9 and TRBJ2-2; possibly TRBD2 for D (5 bases). CDR1 and CDR2 from the germline V gene are SEHNR and FQNEAQ (reference sequence). The V and J ends lost 5 bases and 6 bases respectively, with 10 bases between them. The CDR3 is 13 residues long.

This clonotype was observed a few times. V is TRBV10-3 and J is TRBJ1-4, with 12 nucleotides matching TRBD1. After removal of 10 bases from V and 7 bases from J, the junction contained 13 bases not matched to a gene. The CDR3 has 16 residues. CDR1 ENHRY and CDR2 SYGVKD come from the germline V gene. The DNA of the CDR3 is TGTGCCACCAAGCCCGGGACAGGGGGCGCCGGTGAAAAACTGTTTTTT. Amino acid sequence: CATKPGTGGAGEKLFF.

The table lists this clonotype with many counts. CDR3 sequence reads: CASSRTSDGFQYF. In DNA, the CDR3 is TGTGCCAGCAGTCGGACTAGCGATGGGTTTCAGTACTTC. The V and J genes are TRBV6-2 or TRBV6-3 and TRBJ2-4; 9 bases line up with TRBD2. Germline CDR1 reads MNHEY; CDR2 reads SVGEGT. This CDR3 has 13 amino acids. Germline trimming cut 5 bases from V and 11 bases from J; bases unmatched to any gene: 7.

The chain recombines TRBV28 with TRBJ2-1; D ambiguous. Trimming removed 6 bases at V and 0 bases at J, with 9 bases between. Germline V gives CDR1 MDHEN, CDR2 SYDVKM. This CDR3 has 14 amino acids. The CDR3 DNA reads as TGTGCCAGCAGATCACAGAGCTCCTACAATGAGCAGTTCTTC. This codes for CASRSQSSYNEQFF.

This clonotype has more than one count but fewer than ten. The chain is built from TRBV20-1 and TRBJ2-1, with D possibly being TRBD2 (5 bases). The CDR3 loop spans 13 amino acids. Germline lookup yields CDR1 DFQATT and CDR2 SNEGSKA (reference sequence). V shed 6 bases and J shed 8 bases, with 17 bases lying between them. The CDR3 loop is CSALPPSKDEQFF. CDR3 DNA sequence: TGCAGTGCCCTTCCCCCTAGCAAGGATGAGCAGTTCTTC.

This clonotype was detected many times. CDR3 loop: CASSFGTLQEAFF. For the CDR3, the DNA is TGTGCCAGCAGTTTCGGCACCCTGCAGGAAGCTTTCTTT. This chain uses TRBV28 with TRBJ1-1, with D unresolved. Germline assignment: CDR1 MDHEN and CDR2 SYDVKM. The V end was cut by 3 bases, the J end by 8 bases, with 13 bases between. This CDR3 has 13 residues.

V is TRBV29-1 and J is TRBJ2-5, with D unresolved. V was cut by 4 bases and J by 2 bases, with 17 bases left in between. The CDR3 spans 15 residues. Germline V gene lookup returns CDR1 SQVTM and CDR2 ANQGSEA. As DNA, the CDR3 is TGCAGCGTTGTCCCACCCCGGGCAAGTCAAGAGACCCAGTACTTC. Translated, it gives CSVVPPRASQETQYF.

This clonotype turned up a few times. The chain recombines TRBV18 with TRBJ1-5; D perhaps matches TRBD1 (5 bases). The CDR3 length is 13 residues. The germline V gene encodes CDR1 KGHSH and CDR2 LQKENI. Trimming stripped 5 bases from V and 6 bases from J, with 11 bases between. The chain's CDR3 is CASSSAGTQPQHF. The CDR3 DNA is TGTGCCAGCTCATCAGCGGGGACTCAGCCCCAGCATTTT.

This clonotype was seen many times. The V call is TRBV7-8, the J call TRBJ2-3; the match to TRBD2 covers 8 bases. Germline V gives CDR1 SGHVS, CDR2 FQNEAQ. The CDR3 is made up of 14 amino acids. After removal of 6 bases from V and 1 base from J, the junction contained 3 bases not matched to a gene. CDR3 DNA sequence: TGTGCCAGCAGGCGGGGGGTGGGCACAGATACGCAGTATTTT. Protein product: CASRRGVGTDTQYF.

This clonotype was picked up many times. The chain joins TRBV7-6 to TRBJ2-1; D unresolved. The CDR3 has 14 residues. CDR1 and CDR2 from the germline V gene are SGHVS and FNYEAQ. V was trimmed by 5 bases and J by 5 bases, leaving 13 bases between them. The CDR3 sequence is CASSPFTGDNEQFF. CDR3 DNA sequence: TGTGCCAGCAGCCCCTTTACCGGTGACAATGAGCAGTTCTTC.

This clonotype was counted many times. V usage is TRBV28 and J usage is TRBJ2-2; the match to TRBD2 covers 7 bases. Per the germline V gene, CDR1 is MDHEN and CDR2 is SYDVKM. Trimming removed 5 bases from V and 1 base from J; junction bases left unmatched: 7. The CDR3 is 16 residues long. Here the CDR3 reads CASSPPGRMNTGELFF. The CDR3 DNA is TGTGCCAGCAGTCCCCCCGGGAGGATGAACACCGGGGAGCTGTTTTTT.

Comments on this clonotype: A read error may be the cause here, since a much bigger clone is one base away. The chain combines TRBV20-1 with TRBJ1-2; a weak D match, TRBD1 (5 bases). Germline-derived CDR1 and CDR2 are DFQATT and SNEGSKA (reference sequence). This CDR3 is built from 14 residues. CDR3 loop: CGARDSRDNYGYTF. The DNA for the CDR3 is TGCGGTGCTAGGGACTCCAGGGATAACTATGGCTACACCTTC.

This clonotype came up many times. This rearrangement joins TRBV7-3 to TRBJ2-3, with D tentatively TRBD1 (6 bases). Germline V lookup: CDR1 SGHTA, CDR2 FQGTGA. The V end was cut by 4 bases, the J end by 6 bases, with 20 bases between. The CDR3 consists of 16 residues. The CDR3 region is CASSSLPGQGSDTQYF. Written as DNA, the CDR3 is TGTGCCAGCAGCTCCCTCCCGGGGCAGGGGAGCGATACGCAGTATTTT.

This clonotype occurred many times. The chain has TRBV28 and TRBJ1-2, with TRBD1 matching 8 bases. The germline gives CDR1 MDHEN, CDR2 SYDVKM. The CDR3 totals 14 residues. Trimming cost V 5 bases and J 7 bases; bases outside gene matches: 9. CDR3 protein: CASSTRQGLFGYTF. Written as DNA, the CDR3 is TGTGCCAGCAGTACCCGACAGGGGCTGTTTGGCTACACCTTC.

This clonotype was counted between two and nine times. CDR3 residues: CASSYPGLGTDTQYF. The CDR3 DNA follows: TGTGCCAGCAGTTACCCTGGACTCGGCACAGATACGCAGTATTTT. The J gene is TRBJ2-3, the V gene TRBV6-2 or TRBV6-3; D perhaps matches TRBD2 (5 bases). V was pared by 2 bases and J by 1 base, with 10 bases between. The CDR3 consists of 15 residues. Germline V gene lookup returns CDR1 MNHEY and CDR2 SVGEGT.

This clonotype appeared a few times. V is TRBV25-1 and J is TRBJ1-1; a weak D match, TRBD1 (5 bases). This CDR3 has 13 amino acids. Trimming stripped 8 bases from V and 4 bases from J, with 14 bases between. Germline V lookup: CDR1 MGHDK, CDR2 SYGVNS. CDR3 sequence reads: CASGMGLPTEAFF. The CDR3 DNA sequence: TGTGCCAGCGGGATGGGACTGCCCACTGAAGCTTTCTTT.

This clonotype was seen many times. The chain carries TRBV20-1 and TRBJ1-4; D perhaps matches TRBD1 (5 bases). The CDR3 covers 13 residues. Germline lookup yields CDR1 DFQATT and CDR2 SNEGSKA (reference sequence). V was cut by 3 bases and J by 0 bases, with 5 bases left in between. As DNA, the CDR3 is TGCAGTGCTAGGGACACAACTAATGAAAAACTGTTTTTT. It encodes CSARDTTNEKLFF.

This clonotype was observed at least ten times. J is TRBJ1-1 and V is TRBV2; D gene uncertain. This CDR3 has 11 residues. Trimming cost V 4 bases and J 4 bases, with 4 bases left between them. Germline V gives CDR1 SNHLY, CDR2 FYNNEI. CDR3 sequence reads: CASSGFTEAFF. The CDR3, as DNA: TGTGCCAGCAGTGGTTTCACTGAAGCTTTCTTT.

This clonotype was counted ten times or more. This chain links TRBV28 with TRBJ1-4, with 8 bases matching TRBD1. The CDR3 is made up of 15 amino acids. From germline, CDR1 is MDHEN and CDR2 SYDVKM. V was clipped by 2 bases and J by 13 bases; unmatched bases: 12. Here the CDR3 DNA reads TGTGCCAGCAGTTTAAGGACAGGGTGGGGAGTTCGACTGTTTTTT. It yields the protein CASSLRTGWGVRLFF. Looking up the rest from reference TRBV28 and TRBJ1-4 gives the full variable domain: DVKVTQSSRYLVKRTGEKVFLECVQDMDHENMFWYRQDPGLGLRLIYFSYDVKMKEKGDIPEGYSVSREKKERFSLILESASTNQTSMYLCASSLRTGWGVRLFFGSGTQLSVL.

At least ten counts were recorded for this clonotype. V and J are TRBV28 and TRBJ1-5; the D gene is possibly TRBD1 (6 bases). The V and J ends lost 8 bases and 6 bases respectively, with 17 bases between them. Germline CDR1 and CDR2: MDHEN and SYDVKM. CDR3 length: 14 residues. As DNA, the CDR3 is TGTGCCAGCTGTCTCGGGGGGGGCGGTCAGCCCCAGCATTTT. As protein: CASCLGGGGQPQHF. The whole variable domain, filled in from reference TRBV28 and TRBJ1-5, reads DVKVTQSSRYLVKRTGEKVFLECVQDMDHENMFWYRQDPGLGLRLIYFSYDVKMKEKGDIPEGYSVSREKKERFSLILESASTNQTSMYLCASCLGGGGQPQHFGDGTRLSIL.

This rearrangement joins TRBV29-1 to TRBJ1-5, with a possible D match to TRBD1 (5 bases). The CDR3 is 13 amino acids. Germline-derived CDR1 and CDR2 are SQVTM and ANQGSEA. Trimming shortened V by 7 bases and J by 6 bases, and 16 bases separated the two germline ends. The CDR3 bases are TGCAGCGCTCTTGGAGGGGACGTTCAGCCCCAGCATTTT. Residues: CSALGGDVQPQHF.

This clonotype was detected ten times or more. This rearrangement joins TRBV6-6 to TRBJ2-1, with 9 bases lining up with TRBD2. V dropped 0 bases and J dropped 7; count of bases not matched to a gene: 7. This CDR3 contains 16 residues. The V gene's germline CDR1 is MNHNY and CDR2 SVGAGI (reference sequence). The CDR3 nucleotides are TGTGCCAGCAGTTACTCGTGGCGGGGGGGGGAGAATGAGCAGTTCTTC. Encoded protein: CASSYSWRGGENEQFF.

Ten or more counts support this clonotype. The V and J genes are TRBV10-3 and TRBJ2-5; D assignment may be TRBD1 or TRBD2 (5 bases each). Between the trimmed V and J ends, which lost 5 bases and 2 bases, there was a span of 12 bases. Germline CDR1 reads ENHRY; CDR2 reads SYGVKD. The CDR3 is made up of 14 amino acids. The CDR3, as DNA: TGTGCCATCAGTAAGGGGACGGAACAAGAGACCCAGTACTTC. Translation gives CAISKGTEQETQYF.